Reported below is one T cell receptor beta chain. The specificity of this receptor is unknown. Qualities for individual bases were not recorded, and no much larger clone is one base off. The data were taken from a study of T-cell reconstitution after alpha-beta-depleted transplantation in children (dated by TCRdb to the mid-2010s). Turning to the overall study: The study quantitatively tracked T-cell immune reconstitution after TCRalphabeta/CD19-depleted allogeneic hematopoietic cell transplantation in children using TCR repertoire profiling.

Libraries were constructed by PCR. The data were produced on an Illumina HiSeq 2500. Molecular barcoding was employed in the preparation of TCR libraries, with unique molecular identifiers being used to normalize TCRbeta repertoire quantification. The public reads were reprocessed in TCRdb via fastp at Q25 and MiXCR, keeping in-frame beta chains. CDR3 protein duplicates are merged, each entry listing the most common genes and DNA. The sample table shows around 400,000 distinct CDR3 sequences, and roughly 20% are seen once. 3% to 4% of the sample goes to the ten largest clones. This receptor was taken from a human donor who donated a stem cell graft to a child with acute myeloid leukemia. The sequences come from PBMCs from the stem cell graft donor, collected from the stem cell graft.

The CDR3 region has the sequence CATSGTVQETQYF. The nucleotides are TGTGCCACCAGTGGGACTGTACAAGAGACCCAGTACTTC. The chain links TRBV24-1 with TRBJ2-5; a tentative D call is TRBD2 (5 bases match). The trim is 5 bases for V and 2 bases for J, with a gap of 8 bases between the germline ends. Sequences KGHDR (CDR1) and SFDVKD (CDR2) are obtained from the germline V gene. Measured from the cysteine to the phenylalanine, the CDR3 is 13 residues long. Only the CDR3 portion is preserved as DNA: 39 bases, with reading frame beginning at the first base.